The 7 T cell receptor beta chains listed next were all sequenced from one sample in a study. The sorted Tregs were CD4+CD25+CD127-/low cells. Via MiXCR, TCRdb re-called the 5' RACE reads, giving one row per CDR3 protein. The sample holds some 44,000 distinct CDR3 sequences; about 20% are singletons and the top ten take about 4.1%. Sample: Tregs sorted from blood. The receptors derive from a female donor with breast cancer.

About this clonotype: Compared with germline, one end of the junction differs, possibly owing to a read error. The chain carries TRBV20-1 and TRBJ1-2; possibly TRBD1 for D (6 bases). Germline CDR1 reads DFQATT; CDR2 reads SNEGSKA (reference sequence). The CDR3 contains 15 residues. This chain's CDR3 is CSTREGHSLPNGYTF. The CDR3 DNA sequence: TGCAGTACTAGGGAGGGACACTCCCTTCCCAATGGCTACACCTTC.

V and J are TRBV7-2 and TRBJ1-1, with a weak D call TRBD1 (6 bases). V was clipped by 5 bases and J by 7 bases, with 14 bases between them. This CDR3 is 13 amino acids long. The germline gives CDR1 SGHTA, CDR2 FQGNSA. The CDR3 is CASSLYSQGEAFF. In DNA form, the CDR3 reads TGTGCCAGCAGCCTCTACTCACAGGGTGAAGCTTTCTTT. The variable domain in full, with the rest retrieved from reference TRBV7-2 and TRBJ1-1, is GAGVSQSPSNKVTEKGKDVELRCDPISGHTALYWYRQSLGQGLEFLIYFQGNSAPDKSGLPSDRFSAERTGGSVSTLTIQRTQQEDSAVYLCASSLYSQGEAFFGQGTRLTVV.

There are a few counts of this clonotype. CDR3: CASSPVGGHEQYF. CDR3 nucleotides: TGTGCCAGCAGTCCTGTGGGAGGGCACGAGCAGTACTTC. The genes are TRBV28 and TRBJ2-7; TRBD2 matches at 7 bases. The CDR3 extends over 13 amino acids. Losses at the gene ends were 5 bases for V and 5 bases for J; bases not matched to a gene: 6. Germline V CDR1 and CDR2: MDHEN, SYDVKM.

V and J are TRBV4-1 and TRBJ2-7; 8 positions match TRBD1. Germline trimming cut 2 bases from V and 4 bases from J; bases unmatched to any gene: 7. The CDR3 loop spans 15 amino acids. From germline, CDR1 is MGHRA and CDR2 YSYEKL. CDR3 amino acids: CASSQPDRGSYEQYF. The CDR3 DNA follows: TGCGCCAGCAGCCAACCCGACAGGGGTAGTTACGAGCAGTACTTC.

This clonotype was counted a few times. The J gene is TRBJ2-5, the V gene TRBV7-6; 9 bases line up with TRBD2. This CDR3 has 15 amino acids. Losses at the gene ends were 4 bases for V and 5 bases for J; bases not matched to a gene: 8. The germline gives CDR1 SGHVS, CDR2 FNYEAQ. CDR3 sequence (DNA): TGTGCCAGCAGCTCAGAAGCGGGAGGCGGGGAGACCCAGTACTTC. Its protein is CASSSEAGGGETQYF.

CDR3 bases: TGTGCCAGCAGCCAAGATGAGGGATCCACCGGGGAGCTGTTTTTT. This translates into CASSQDEGSTGELFF. The V gene is TRBV4-2, the J gene TRBJ2-2, with D possibly matching TRBD2 (5 bases). V dropped 0 bases and J dropped 4 bases, with 9 bases sitting between them. The CDR3 has 15 residues. Per the germline V gene, CDR1 is LGHNA and CDR2 is YNFKEQ.

The gene calls are TRBV3-1 and TRBJ1-1; perhaps TRBD1 as D (6 bases). This CDR3 comprises 13 residues. The V and J ends lost 10 bases and 5 bases respectively, with 17 bases between them. From germline, CDR1 is LGHDT and CDR2 YNNKEL (reference sequence). The DNA for the CDR3 is TGTGCCACCTCGGACGAAGACAGGACTGAAGCTTTCTTT. It codes for CATSDEDRTEAFF.